This T cell receptor (beta chain) was identified during a study of shared T cell receptors in the human thymus. Germline CDR1 and CDR2: SGHDT and YYEEEE. The CDR3 has 16 residues. J was trimmed by 6 bases and V by 4 bases; bases with no gene match: 14. Measured with immunoSEQ multiplex PCR; TCRdb has only the in-frame clones, and not every one. The table lists approximately 580,000 clones, 75% to 80% of them singletons. The same sample was also used in a study of human thymus T cells.

The sample comprised thymocytes. This sequence was found in a boy under three years old with a congenital heart defect. V gene TRBV5-6 combines with J gene TRBJ2-7; TRBD2 matches 9 bases. In DNA, the CDR3 is TGTGCCAGCAGCGAGGCGGGGCGGGGGGGTCCTGGCGAGCAGTACTTC. This gives the protein CASSEAGRGGPGEQYF.